This TCR beta chain was recovered during a study of shared clonotypes between healthy human individuals. Overall study findings and caveats: Large depth notwithstanding, sorted-subset sequencing proved incomplete by rarefaction.

This CDR3 region has 15 residues. Germline values: CDR1 MRHNA, CDR2 SNTAGT. V lost 4 bases and J lost 8; bases outside the gene matches: 8. Comment on this clone: Its matching antigen is unknown.

Naive CD4+ cells were CD45RA-selected; the remaining cells were memory. The assay ran at deep level. The repertoire was sequenced with immunoSEQ multiplex PCR; TCRdb's copy has only in-frame clones and lacks some. The profile shows 2.3 million or so clones, over 85% of them singletons. The chain links TRBV6-4 to TRBJ2-1; 10 bases line up with TRBD2. The material sequenced was naive CD4+ T cells from PBMCs. The subset denotes: CD45RA+ positively selected. This receptor was taken from a man aged 18 to 30 in good health. Some clones in this sample may be carry-over from other donors' samples. In DNA form, the CDR3 reads TGTGCCAGCAGTGGTGAAGCGGGAGGGACGGATGAGCAGTTCTTC. The encoded protein is CASSGEAGGTDEQFF.